This passage covers 29 T cell receptor beta chains from one sample sequenced in a study of cytomegalovirus exposure and HLA in healthy donors. Researchers ran the PCR with 60 Vbeta and 13 Jbeta primers. The data were produced by immunoSEQ multiplex PCR, yet TCRdb's version contains in-frame clones alone and is incomplete. The sample includes approximately 150,000 clones, over 70% seen only once; the top ten take roughly 1.5%. Sequencing input: PBMCs. These receptors originate from a woman younger than 30 in good health and CMV-seronegative.

This clone was recorded only once. The V and J genes are TRBV4-1 and TRBJ2-7; 9 positions agree with TRBD1. CDR3 size: 14 residues. Losses at the gene ends were 4 bases for V and 5 bases for J; bases not matched to a gene: 6. Germline lookup yields CDR1 MGHRA and CDR2 YSYEKL. In DNA form, the CDR3 reads TGCGCCAGCAGCCCCGGACAGGGGTACGACGAGCAGTACTTC. As protein: CASSPGQGYDEQYF.

The rearrangement links TRBV6-1 to TRBJ2-7; D uncertain. Germline CDR1 MNHNS, CDR2 SASEGT. V was shortened by 0 bases and J by 7 bases, with 10 bases between the two germline ends. The CDR3 spans 13 residues. DNA for the CDR3: TGTGCCAGCAGTGAAGCGGTCCTGAGTGAGCAGTACTTC. Protein: CASSEAVLSEQYF.

The chain joins TRBV6-5 to TRBJ2-7, with 13 positions matching TRBD2. The CDR3 sequence is 15 residues long. The V gene's germline CDR1 is MNHEY and CDR2 SVGAGI. J was trimmed by 3 bases and V by 8 bases; bases with no gene match: 7. Here the CDR3 DNA reads TGTGCCAGCGGAGCGGGACTAGCGGGGCACTACGAGCAGTACTTC. Translated: CASGAGLAGHYEQYF.

The CDR3 DNA is TGTGCCAGCAGCAAAGCCTACACTGAAGCTTTCTTT. It specifies CASSKAYTEAFF. The V gene is TRBV21-1, the J gene TRBJ1-1. TRBV21-1 is assigned pseudogene status. The CDR3 spans 12 residues.

The chain has TRBV15 and TRBJ2-7; the D gene is possibly TRBD1 (5 bases). Germline V CDR1 and CDR2: LNHNV, YYDKDF (reference sequence). V was shortened by 1 base and J by 1 base, with 11 bases between the two germline ends. The CDR3 is 15 residues long. In DNA, the CDR3 is TGTGCCACCAGCAGAGGGGTTGACAGTTCCTACGAGCAGTACTTC. This encodes CATSRGVDSSYEQYF.

The V gene is TRBV6-1, the J gene TRBJ2-7; 7 bases align to TRBD2. The CDR3 runs 14 residues. Germline-derived CDR1 and CDR2 are MNHNS and SASEGT. V shed 5 bases and J 1 base; nucleotides not matched to a gene: 5. The CDR3 region is CASSRSGVSYEQYF. The CDR3 nucleotides read TGTGCCAGCAGTCGGAGCGGGGTTTCCTACGAGCAGTACTTC.

This chain connects TRBV18 to TRBJ2-1, with D tentatively TRBD2 (6 bases). Trimming shortened V by 3 bases and J by 1 base, and 7 bases separated the two germline ends. The CDR3 has 14 amino acids. Per germline, CDR1 KGHSH and CDR2 LQKENI. The CDR3, as DNA: TGTGCCAGCTCACCGGGACTGTCCTACAATGAGCAGTTCTTC. Translating it yields CASSPGLSYNEQFF.

The J gene is TRBJ2-7, the V gene TRBV5-1, with 8 nucleotides matching TRBD1. J gave up 6 bases and V 4 bases, and 9 bases lay outside the gene matches. Per the germline V gene, CDR1 is SGHRS and CDR2 is YFSETQ. CDR3 size: 14 residues. The CDR3 protein is CASSMTGESSEQYF. The CDR3 bases are TGCGCCAGCAGCATGACAGGGGAAAGCTCCGAGCAGTACTTC.

The chain couples TRBV18 to TRBJ2-7; 7 nucleotides align to TRBD2. V shed 1 base, J shed 6 bases, and the junction held 6 bases outside the gene matches. There are 14 residues in the CDR3. Germline-derived CDR1 and CDR2 are KGHSH and LQKENI. CDR3 amino acids: CASSPRRENSEQYF. CDR3 DNA sequence: TGTGCCAGCTCACCACGGCGGGAGAATTCCGAGCAGTACTTC. Supplemented by reference TRBV18 and TRBJ2-7, the full variable domain reads NAGVMQNPRHLVRRRGQEARLRCSPMKGHSHVYWYRQLPEEGLKFMVYLQKENIIDESGMPKERFSAEFPKEGPSILRIQQVVRGDSAAYFCASSPRRENSEQYFGPGTRLTVT.

The chain's CDR3 is CASSHGWRANTGELFF. DNA for the CDR3: TGTGCCAGTAGTCATGGCTGGAGGGCGAACACCGGGGAGCTGTTTTTT. The gene calls are TRBV19 and TRBJ2-2, with D perhaps TRBD2 (6 bases). Trimming left V 5 bases short and J 0 bases short, with 13 bases between. Looked up from germline, CDR1 is LNHDA and CDR2 is SQIVND (reference sequence). CDR3 length: 16 amino acids.

The chain recombines TRBV20-1 with TRBJ1-3; no definite D call. Germline V gene data show CDR1 as DFQATT and CDR2 as SNEGSKA (reference sequence). CDR3 length equals 11 residues. Trimming left V 3 bases short and J 7 bases short, with 7 bases between. The CDR3 loop is CSASAGNTIYF. In nucleotides, the CDR3 is TGCAGTGCTAGTGCGGGGAACACCATATATTTT.

A few counts support this clone. This chain joins TRBV15 and TRBJ2-7; tentative D call: TRBD2 (6 bases). Germline CDR1 reads LNHNV; CDR2 reads YYDKDF (reference sequence). V lost 8 bases and J lost 1, with 21 bases in between. The CDR3 runs 16 residues. CDR3 DNA: TGTGCCACCGCTAAGGGTCCCAGCGGGTTATCCTACGAGCAGTACTTC. Its protein product is CATAKGPSGLSYEQYF. Filled out from reference TRBV15 and TRBJ2-7, the complete variable domain reads DAMVIQNPRYQVTQFGKPVTLSCSQTLNHNVMYWYQQKSSQAPKLLFHYYDKDFNNEADTPDNFQSRRPNTSFCFLDIRSPGLGDTAMYLCATAKGPSGLSYEQYFGPGTRLTVT.

This clone was seen a single time. This sequence joins TRBV4-2 and TRBJ2-2; D perhaps matches TRBD2 (6 bases). Between the trimmed V and J ends, which lost 1 base and 6 bases, there was a span of 21 bases. The CDR3 is 18 residues long. Per germline, CDR1 LGHNA and CDR2 YNFKEQ. This CDR3 is CASSQGEWGERAAGELFF. In DNA, the CDR3 is TGTGCCAGCAGCCAAGGCGAATGGGGGGAAAGAGCGGCCGGGGAGCTGTTTTTT.

A few counts support this clone. The V call is TRBV11-2, the J call TRBJ1-5; no clear D gene. V was pared by 3 bases and J by 2 bases, with 11 bases between. The germline gives CDR1 SGHAT, CDR2 FQNNGV. The CDR3 consists of 15 residues. The chain's CDR3 is CASSFNDGGNQPQHF. CDR3 in DNA: TGTGCCAGCAGCTTCAACGACGGAGGCAATCAGCCCCAGCATTTT.

The J gene is TRBJ2-1, the V gene TRBV7-9; the D gene is possibly TRBD2 (6 bases). V lost 4 bases and J lost 10, with 17 bases in between. The CDR3 sequence is 14 residues long. Germline V CDR1 and CDR2: SEHNR, FQNEAQ (reference sequence). The CDR3 DNA reads as TGTGCCAGCAGCTCCCCCGGGCGGGATTGGGAGCAGTTCTTC. Residues: CASSSPGRDWEQFF.

This clone was observed a single time. The chain links TRBV27 to TRBJ2-7, with TRBD1 identical over 9 bases. CDR3 length: 15 amino acids. The germline V gene has CDR1 MNHEY and CDR2 SMNVEV (reference sequence). Trimming at V came to 3 bases and at J to 5 bases, leaving 8 bases not matched to a gene. The CDR3 here is CASSFMGTGYNEQYF. CDR3 nucleotide sequence: TGTGCCAGCAGTTTTATGGGGACAGGGTACAACGAGCAGTACTTC.

This clone was seen more than once but under ten times. The chain combines TRBV7-2 with TRBJ2-7; 8 bases match TRBD2. This CDR3 has 15 amino acids. V trimming: 6 bases; J trimming: 7 bases; junction bases outside the gene matches: 14. Germline V lookup: CDR1 SGHTA, CDR2 FQGNSA. The chain's CDR3 is CASSQAASSGLEQYF. For the CDR3, the DNA is TGTGCCAGCAGTCAAGCAGCGTCTAGCGGGCTGGAGCAGTACTTC.

The chain combines TRBV6-1 with TRBJ1-1; D might be TRBD1 (5 bases). In germline, CDR1 is MNHNS, CDR2 SASEGT. Trimming took off 3 bases at V and 1 base at J, with 12 bases between the two ends. The CDR3 covers 15 residues. The CDR3, as DNA: TGTGCCAGCAGTGATAGGGGAAAGGAGAACACTGAAGCTTTCTTT. Its protein product is CASSDRGKENTEAFF.

The rearrangement joins TRBV5-1 to TRBJ2-3; 11 bases agree with TRBD2. Germline CDR1 and CDR2: SGHRS and YFSETQ. This CDR3 contains 15 residues. Unmatched junction bases numbered 5, after V lost 4 bases and J lost 4 bases. This CDR3 is CASSTLAGGSDTQYF. Written as DNA, the CDR3 is TGCGCCAGCAGCACTCTAGCGGGAGGTTCAGATACGCAGTATTTT.

This chain connects TRBV6-5 to TRBJ1-5, with D perhaps matching TRBD1 (6 bases). The CDR3 contains 16 residues. V lost 0 bases and J lost 2, with 11 bases in between. Germline V gives CDR1 MNHEY, CDR2 SVGAGI. This CDR3 reads CASSYSYRAGNQPQHF. DNA for the CDR3: TGTGCCAGCAGTTACTCATACAGGGCTGGCAATCAGCCCCAGCATTTT.

V usage is TRBV29-1 and J usage is TRBJ2-5; D may be TRBD2 (7 bases). CDR1 is SQVTM, CDR2 ANQGSEA, per germline. This CDR3 has 12 amino acids. CDR3 residues: CSGRGGSETQYF. Written as DNA, the CDR3 is TGCAGTGGAAGGGGGGGGAGCGAGACCCAGTACTTC.

The V call is TRBV18, the J call TRBJ2-3, with D unresolved. Per the germline V gene, CDR1 is KGHSH and CDR2 is LQKENI. The CDR3 totals 15 residues. V was clipped by 2 bases and J by 0 bases, with 9 bases between them. CDR3 in DNA: TGTGCCAGCTCACCAATGGAGATTAGCACAGATACGCAGTATTTT. Its translation: CASSPMEISTDTQYF.

This clone was seen only a few times. The chain is built from TRBV5-1 and TRBJ1-1; maybe TRBD1 (5 bases). There are 14 residues in the CDR3. V gave up 1 base and J gave up 4 bases, with 11 bases separating them. Looked up from germline, CDR1 is SGHRS and CDR2 is YFSETQ. CDR3 in DNA: TGCGCCAGCAGCTTGACCGACAGAATCACTGAAGCTTTCTTT. This encodes CASSLTDRITEAFF.

The chain employs TRBV12-5 and TRBJ2-1; 9 bases are shared with TRBD2. Losses at the gene ends were 7 bases for V and 7 bases for J; bases not matched to a gene: 5. Germline assignment: CDR1 LGHNT and CDR2 FRNRAP. CDR3 length: 13 residues. This CDR3 is CASAISGGNEQFF. The CDR3 nucleotides are TGTGCTAGTGCCATTAGCGGGGGTAATGAGCAGTTCTTC.

The chain carries TRBV5-4 and TRBJ2-6; D uncertain. V was cut by 4 bases and J by 1 base, with 9 bases left in between. The germline CDR1 and CDR2 sequences are SGHNT and YYREEE (reference sequence). This CDR3 comprises 15 residues. CDR3 loop: CASSLEPSGANVLTF. The CDR3, as DNA: TGTGCCAGCAGCCTGGAGCCTTCTGGGGCCAACGTCCTGACTTTC.

The V call is TRBV4-1, the J call TRBJ1-5; no firm D call. This CDR3 has 15 residues. Germline loops: CDR1 MGHRA, CDR2 YSYEKL. V was clipped by 4 bases and J by 1 base, with 11 bases between them. CDR3 sequence: CASSPTSRSNQPQHF. The CDR3, as DNA: TGCGCCAGCAGCCCCACGTCGCGCAGCAATCAGCCCCAGCATTTT.

The CDR3: CASSFGQQAFF. The DNA for the CDR3 is TGTGCCAGCAGTTTCGGACAGCAAGCTTTCTTT. This chain joins TRBV6-5 and TRBJ1-1, with a weak D call TRBD1 (6 bases). Trimming pared 4 bases from V and 9 bases from J, leaving 9 bases between. This CDR3 region has 11 residues. Germline assignment: CDR1 MNHEY and CDR2 SVGAGI.

The chain recombines TRBV6-5 with TRBJ1-2; D gene unclear. In germline, CDR1 is MNHEY, CDR2 SVGAGI. V was shortened by 0 bases and J by 3 bases, with 5 bases between the two germline ends. The CDR3 contains 13 residues. The chain's CDR3 is CASSYSNYYGYTF. DNA for the CDR3: TGTGCCAGCAGTTACTCCAATTACTATGGCTACACCTTC.

V usage is TRBV30 and J usage is TRBJ1-1; D ambiguous. Germline CDR1 GTSNPN, CDR2 SVGIG (reference sequence). CDR3 size: 15 residues. V was pared by 5 bases and J by 2 bases, with 18 bases between. CDR3 DNA: TGTGCCTGGCAAAAACGGGGAGAGCCCAACACTGAAGCTTTCTTT. Protein product: CAWQKRGEPNTEAFF.